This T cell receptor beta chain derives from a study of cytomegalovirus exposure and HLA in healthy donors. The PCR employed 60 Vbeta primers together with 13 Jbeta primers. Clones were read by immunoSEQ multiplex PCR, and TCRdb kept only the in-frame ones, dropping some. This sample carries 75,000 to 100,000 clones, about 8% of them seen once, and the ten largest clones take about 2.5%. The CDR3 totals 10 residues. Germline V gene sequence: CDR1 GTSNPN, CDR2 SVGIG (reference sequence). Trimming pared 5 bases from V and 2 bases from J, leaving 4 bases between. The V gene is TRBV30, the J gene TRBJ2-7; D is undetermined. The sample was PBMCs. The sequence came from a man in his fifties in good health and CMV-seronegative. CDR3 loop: CAWGAYEQYF. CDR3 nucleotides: TGTGCCTGGGGAGCCTACGAGCAGTACTTC.